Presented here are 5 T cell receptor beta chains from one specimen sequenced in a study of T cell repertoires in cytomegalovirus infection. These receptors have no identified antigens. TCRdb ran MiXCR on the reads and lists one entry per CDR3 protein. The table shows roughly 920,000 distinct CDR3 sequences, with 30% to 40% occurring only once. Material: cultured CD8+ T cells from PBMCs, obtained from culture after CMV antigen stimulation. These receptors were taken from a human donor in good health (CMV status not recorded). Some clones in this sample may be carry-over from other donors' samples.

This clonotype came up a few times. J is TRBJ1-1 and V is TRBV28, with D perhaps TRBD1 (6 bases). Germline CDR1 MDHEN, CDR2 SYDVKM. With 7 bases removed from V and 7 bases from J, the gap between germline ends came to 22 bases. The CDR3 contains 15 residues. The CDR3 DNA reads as TGTGCCAGCAATTCGCCCCGGACAGTAATACTTGAAGCTTTCTTT. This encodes CASNSPRTVILEAFF.

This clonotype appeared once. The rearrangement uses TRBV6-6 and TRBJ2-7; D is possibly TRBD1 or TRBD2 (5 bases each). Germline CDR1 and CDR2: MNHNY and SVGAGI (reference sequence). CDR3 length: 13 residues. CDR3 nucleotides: TGTGCCAGCAGTCTCGGGTCCCTAGGGGAGCGGTACGTC. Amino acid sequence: CASSLGSLGERYV.

CDR3 region: CASRPPGQSYEQYV. The DNA of the CDR3 is TGTGCCAGCAGGCCTCCGGGACAGTCCTACGAGCAGTACGTC. The chain uses TRBV7-3 and TRBJ2-7, with 7 bases identical to TRBD1. After removal of 6 bases from V and 1 base from J, the junction contained 6 bases not matched to a gene. CDR1 and CDR2 (germline): SGHTA, FQGTGA. CDR3 length: 14 amino acids.

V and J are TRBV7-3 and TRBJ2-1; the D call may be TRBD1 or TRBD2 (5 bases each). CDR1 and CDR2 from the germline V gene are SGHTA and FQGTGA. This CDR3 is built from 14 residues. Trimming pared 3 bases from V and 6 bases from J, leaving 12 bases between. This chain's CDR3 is CASSFGPGGNEQFF. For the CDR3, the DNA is TGTGCCAGCAGCTTCGGGCCTGGGGGCAATGAGCAGTTCTTC.

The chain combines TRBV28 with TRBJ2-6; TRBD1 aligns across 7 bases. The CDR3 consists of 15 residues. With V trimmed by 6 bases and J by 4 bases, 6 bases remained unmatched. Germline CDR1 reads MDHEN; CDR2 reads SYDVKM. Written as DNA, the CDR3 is TGTGCCAGCAGGACAGGGCCTGCCGGGGCCAACGTCCTGACTTTC. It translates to CASRTGPAGANVLTF.